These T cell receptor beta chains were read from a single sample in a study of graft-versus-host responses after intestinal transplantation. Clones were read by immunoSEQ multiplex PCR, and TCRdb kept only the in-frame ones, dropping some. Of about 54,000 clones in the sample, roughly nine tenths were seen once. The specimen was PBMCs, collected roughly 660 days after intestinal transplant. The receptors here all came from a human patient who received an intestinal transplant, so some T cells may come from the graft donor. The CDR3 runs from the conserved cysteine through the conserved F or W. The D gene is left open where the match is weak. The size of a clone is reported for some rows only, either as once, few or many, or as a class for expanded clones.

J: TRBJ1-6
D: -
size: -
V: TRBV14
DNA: TGTGCCAGCAGCCAAACCTCAGGGCGCGCACCCCTCCACTTT
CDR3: CASSQTSGRAPLHF

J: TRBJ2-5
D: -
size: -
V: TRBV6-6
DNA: TGTGCCAGCAGTTACCCAGGGAAAGGGACCCAGTACTTC
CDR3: CASSYPGKGTQYF

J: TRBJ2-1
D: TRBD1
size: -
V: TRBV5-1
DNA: TGCGCCAGCAGCTCGCCCCTGGGACAGTTATTGAATGAGCAGTTCTTC
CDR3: CASSSPLGQLLNEQFF

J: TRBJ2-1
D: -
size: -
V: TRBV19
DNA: TGTGCCAGTAGTATAGGGTCAGTGGCACGTGAGCAGTTCTTC
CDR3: CASSIGSVAREQFF

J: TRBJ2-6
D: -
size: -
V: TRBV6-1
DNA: TGTGCCAGCAGTTGGGGGTCTGGGGCCAACGTCCTGACTTTC
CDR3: CASSWGSGANVLTF

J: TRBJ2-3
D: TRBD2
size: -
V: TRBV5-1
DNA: TGCGCCAGCAGCTTGAGGGCTAGCGGGAGCACAGATACGCAGTATTTT
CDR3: CASSLRASGSTDTQYF

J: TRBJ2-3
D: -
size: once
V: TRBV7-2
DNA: TGTGCCAGCAGCTTAGGCGTAGTCTTGGGCACAGATACGCAGTATTTT
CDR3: CASSLGVVLGTDTQYF

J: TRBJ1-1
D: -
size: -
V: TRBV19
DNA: TGTGCCAGTAGTATCTCGGCGAACACTGAAGCTTTCTTT
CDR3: CASSISANTEAFF

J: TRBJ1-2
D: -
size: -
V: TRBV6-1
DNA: TGTGCCAGCAGTCGCAGAGAGATATATGGCTACACCTTC
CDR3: CASSRREIYGYTF

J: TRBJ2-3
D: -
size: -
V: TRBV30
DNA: TGTGCCTGGAGGCCACTTGGTGAGGGGGAAGGGACAGATACGCAGTATTTT
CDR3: CAWRPLGEGEGTDTQYF

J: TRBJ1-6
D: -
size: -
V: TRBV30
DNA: TGTGCCTGGAGTGCGAATTCACCCCTCCACTTT
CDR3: CAWSANSPLHF

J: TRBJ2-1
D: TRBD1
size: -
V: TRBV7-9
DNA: TGTGCCAGCAGCTTAGTGTTGGGACAGGGAAGGTACAATGAGCAGTTCTTC
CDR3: CASSLVLGQGRYNEQFF

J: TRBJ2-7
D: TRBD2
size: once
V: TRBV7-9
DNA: TGTGCCAGCAGCTTAGGCGGGGGGCCCTACGAGCAGTACTTC
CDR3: CASSLGGGPYEQYF

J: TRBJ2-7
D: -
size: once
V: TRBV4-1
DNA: TGCGCCAGCAGCGAATATCAGGGCGCCTACGAGCAGTACTTC
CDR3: CASSEYQGAYEQYF

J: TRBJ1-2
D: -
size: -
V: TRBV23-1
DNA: TGCGCCAGCGGACTCGAAGACCCGCTTCGGCTCGGCTACACCTTC
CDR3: CASGLEDPLRLGYTF

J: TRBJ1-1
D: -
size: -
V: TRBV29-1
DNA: TGCAGCGTTGAGAACAGGGTAATGAACACTGAAGCTTTCTTT
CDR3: CSVENRVMNTEAFF

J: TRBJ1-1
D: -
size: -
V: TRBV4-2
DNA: TGTGCCAGCAGCCCTTGGGGGGGGCCGACGATGAACACTGAAGCTTTCTTT
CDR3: CASSPWGGPTMNTEAFF

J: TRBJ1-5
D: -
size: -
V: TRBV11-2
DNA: TGTGCCAGCAGCTTAGTGCCAGGGTACAGCAATCAGCCCCAGCATTTT
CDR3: CASSLVPGYSNQPQHF

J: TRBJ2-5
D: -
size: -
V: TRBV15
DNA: TGTGCCACCAGCAGGGGGGGAAGCAGGACCCAGTACTTC
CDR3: CATSRGGSRTQYF

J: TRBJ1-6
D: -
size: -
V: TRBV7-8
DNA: TGTGCCAGCAGCTTAACACAGAGTAATTCACCCCTCCACTTT
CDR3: CASSLTQSNSPLHF

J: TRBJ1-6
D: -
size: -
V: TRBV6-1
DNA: TGTGCCAGCAGTGAAAAGGGGATACAGGGCCGTGGCTCCTATAATTCACCCCTCCACTTT
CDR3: CASSEKGIQGRGSYNSPLHF

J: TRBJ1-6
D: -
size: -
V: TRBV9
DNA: TGTGCCAGCAGCGGCCAGGGGATTCGTGGTTCACCCCTCCACTTT
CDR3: CASSGQGIRGSPLHF

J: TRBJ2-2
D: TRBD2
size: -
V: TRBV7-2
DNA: TGTGCCAGCAGCCCCAGGGGGCTAGCGGGGGGCGTCCGGGAGCTGTTTTTT
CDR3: CASSPRGLAGGVRELFF

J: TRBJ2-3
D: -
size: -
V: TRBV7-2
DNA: TGTGCCAGCAGCTATTACACAGATACGCAGTATTTT
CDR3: CASSYYTDTQYF

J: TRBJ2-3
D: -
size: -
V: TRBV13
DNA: TGTGCCAGCAGCCGTCGGGACACCACAGATACGCAGTATTTT
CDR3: CASSRRDTTDTQYF

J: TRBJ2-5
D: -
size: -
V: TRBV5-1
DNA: TGCGCCAGCAGCTTGGCGCCAGGGATGGAGACCCAGTACTTC
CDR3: CASSLAPGMETQYF

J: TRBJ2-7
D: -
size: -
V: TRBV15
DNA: TGTGCCACCAGCAGAGTCTCGGCCTACGAGCAGTACTTC
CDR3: CATSRVSAYEQYF

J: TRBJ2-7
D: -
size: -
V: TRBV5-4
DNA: TGTGCCAGCAGCAACCAGGGAAATAGGTTTTACGAGCAGTACTTC
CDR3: CASSNQGNRFYEQYF

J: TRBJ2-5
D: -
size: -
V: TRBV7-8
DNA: TGTGCCAGCAGTAAAGGGTGGTGGAAGACCCAGTACTTC
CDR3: CASSKGWWKTQYF

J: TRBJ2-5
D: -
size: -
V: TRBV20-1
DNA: TGCAGTGTTAGCAAAGAGACCCAGTACTTC
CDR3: CSVSKETQYF

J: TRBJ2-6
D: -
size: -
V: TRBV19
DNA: TGTGCCAGTAGTATGGATGACTCTGGGGCCAACGTCCTGACTTTC
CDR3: CASSMDDSGANVLTF

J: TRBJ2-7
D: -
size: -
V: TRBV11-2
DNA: TGTGCCAGCAGCCAGGGACAACTCGAGCAGTACTTC
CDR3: CASSQGQLEQYF

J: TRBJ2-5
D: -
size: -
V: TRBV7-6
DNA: TGTGCCAGCAGCTTAGAGAGGGGTTCGGAGACCCAGTACTTC
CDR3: CASSLERGSETQYF

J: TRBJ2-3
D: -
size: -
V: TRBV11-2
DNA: TGTGCCAGCAGCCAGACTAGAACAGATACGCAGTATTTT
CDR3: CASSQTRTDTQYF

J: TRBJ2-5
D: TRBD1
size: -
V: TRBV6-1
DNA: TGTGCCACCCTTACAGGGGCAGGAGAGACCCAGTACTTC
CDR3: CATLTGAGETQYF

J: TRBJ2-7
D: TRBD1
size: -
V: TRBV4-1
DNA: TGCGCCAGCAGCCACCTCCCGGGACAGGGGGCTTACGAGCAGTACTTC
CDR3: CASSHLPGQGAYEQYF

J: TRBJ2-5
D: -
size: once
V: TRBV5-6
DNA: TGTGCCAGCAGCTTGGCCGACAGGTACGAGACCCAGTACTTC
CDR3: CASSLADRYETQYF

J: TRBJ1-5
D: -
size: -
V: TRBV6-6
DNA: TGTGCCAGCAGTTACTCGGCCAATCAGCCCCAGCATTTT
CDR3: CASSYSANQPQHF

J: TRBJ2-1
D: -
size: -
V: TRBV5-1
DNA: TGCGCCAGCAGCTTGGACCGGGGTCCCCCCTACAATGAGCAGTTCTTC
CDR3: CASSLDRGPPYNEQFF

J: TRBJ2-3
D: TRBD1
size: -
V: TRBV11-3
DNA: TGTGCCAGCAGCTTAGAGATAACCGGGACAGCAACCACAGATACGCAGTATTTT
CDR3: CASSLEITGTATTDTQYF

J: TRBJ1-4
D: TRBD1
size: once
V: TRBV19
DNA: TGTGCCAGTAGTGTCCACCCGGGACAGGGGGTCGTGGAAAAACTGTTTTTT
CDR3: CASSVHPGQGVVEKLFF

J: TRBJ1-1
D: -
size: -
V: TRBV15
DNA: TGTGCCACCAGCGTACTAGGGGGCACTGAAGCTTTCTTT
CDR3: CATSVLGGTEAFF

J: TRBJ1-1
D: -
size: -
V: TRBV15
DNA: TGTGCCACCAGCATGCAACCTGGGATGAACACTGAAGCTTTCTTT
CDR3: CATSMQPGMNTEAFF

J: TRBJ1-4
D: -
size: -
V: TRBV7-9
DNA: TGTGCCAGCAGCGACGGATTTAATGAAAAACTGTTTTTT
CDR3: CASSDGFNEKLFF

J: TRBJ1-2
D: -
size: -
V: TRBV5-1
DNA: TGCGCCAGCAGCGATTGGCGTATCGGCTATGGCTACACCTTC
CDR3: CASSDWRIGYGYTF

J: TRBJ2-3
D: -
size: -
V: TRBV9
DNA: TGTGCCAGTCGACGAGAAGGCACAGATACGCAGTATTTT
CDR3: CASRREGTDTQYF

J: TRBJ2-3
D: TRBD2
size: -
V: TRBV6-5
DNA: TGTGCCAGCAGTTTAGCGGGGCCCACAGATACGCAGTATTTT
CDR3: CASSLAGPTDTQYF

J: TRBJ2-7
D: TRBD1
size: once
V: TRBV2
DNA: TGTGCCAGCATGGGGACAGGAGACTACGAGCAGTACTTC
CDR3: CASMGTGDYEQYF

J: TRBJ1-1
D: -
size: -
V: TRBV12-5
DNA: TGTGCTAGTGGTTTCCATGAACAGGGTTTTGGGACTGAAGCTTTCTTT
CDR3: CASGFHEQGFGTEAFF